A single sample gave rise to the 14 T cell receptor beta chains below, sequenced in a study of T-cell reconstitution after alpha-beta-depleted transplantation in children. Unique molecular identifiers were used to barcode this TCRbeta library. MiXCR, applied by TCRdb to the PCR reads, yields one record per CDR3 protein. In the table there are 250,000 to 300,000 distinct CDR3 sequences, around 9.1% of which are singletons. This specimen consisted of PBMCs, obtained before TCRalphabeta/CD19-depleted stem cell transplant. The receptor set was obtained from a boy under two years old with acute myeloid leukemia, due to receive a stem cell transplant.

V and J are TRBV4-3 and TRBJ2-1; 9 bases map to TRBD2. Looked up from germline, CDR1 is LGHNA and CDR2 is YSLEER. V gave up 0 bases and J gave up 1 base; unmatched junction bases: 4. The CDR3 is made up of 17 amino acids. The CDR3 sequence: CASSQEASGMSYNEQFF. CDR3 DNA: TGCGCCAGCAGCCAAGAGGCTAGCGGGATGTCCTACAATGAGCAGTTCTTC.

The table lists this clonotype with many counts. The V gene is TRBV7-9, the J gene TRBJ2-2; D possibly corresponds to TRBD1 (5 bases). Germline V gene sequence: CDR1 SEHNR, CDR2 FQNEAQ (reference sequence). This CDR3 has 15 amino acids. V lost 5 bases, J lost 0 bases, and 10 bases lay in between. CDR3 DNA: TGTGCCAGCAGCCCCGACAGCACGAACACCGGGGAGCTGTTTTTT. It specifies CASSPDSTNTGELFF.

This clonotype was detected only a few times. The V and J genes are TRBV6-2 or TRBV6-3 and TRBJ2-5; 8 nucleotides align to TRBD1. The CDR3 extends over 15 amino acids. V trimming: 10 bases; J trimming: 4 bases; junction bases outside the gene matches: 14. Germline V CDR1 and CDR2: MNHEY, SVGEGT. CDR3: CATRRGTGGRETQYF. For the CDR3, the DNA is TGTGCCACCAGGAGGGGAACAGGGGGTCGAGAGACCCAGTACTTC.

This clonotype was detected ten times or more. The CDR3 DNA reads as TGTGCTAGTGGTTTGGTACGTGGCGGGGGGGTCGATGAGCAGTTCTTC. It encodes CASGLVRGGGVDEQFF. The V gene is TRBV12-5, the J gene TRBJ2-1; TRBD2 matches 9 bases. In germline, CDR1 is LGHNT, CDR2 FRNRAP. Trimming removed 0 bases from V and 8 bases from J; junction bases left unmatched: 8. The CDR3 covers 16 residues.

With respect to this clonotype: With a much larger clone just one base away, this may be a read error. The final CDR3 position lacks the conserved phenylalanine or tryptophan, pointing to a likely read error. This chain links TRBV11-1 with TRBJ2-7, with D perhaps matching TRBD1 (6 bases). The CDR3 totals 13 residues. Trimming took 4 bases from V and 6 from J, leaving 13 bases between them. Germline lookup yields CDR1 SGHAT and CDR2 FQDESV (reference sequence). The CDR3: CASSWQQGLEQYL. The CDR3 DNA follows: TGTGCCAGCAGCTGGCAGCAGGGGCTCGAGCAGTACCTC.

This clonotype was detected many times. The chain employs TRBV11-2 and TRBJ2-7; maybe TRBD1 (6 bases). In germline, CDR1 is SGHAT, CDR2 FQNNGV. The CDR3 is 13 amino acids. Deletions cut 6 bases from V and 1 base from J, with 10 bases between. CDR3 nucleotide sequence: TGTGCCAGCAGGAAGGACAGTTCCTACGAGCAGTACTTC. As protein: CASRKDSSYEQYF.

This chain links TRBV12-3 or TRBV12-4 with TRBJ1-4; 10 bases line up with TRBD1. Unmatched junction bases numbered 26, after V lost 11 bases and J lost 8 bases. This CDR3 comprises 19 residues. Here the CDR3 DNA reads TGTGCCTTCTGTTTCACCCTCATAGATCGACAGGGGGCTCGGGAAAAACTGTTTTTT. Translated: CAFCFTLIDRQGAREKLFF.

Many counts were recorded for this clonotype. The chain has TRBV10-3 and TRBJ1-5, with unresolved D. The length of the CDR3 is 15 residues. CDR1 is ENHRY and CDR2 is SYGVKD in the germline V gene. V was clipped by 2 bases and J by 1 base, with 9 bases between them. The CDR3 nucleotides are TGTGCCATCAGTGAGGAGGGAGGGAGCAATCAGCCCCAGCATTTT. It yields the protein CAISEEGGSNQPQHF.

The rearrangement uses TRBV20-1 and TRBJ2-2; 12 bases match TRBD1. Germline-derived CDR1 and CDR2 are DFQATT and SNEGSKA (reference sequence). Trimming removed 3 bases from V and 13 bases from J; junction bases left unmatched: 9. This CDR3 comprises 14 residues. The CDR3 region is CSASSGTGGEGLFF. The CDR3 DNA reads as TGCAGTGCTAGTTCCGGGACAGGGGGCGAGGGGCTGTTTTTT.

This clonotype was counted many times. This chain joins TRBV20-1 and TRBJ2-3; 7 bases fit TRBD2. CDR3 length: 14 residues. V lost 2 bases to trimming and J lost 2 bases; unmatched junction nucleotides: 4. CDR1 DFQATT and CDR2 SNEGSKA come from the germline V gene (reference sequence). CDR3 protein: CSARRLADTDTQYF. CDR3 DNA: TGCAGTGCTAGAAGGCTAGCGGACACAGATACGCAGTATTTT.

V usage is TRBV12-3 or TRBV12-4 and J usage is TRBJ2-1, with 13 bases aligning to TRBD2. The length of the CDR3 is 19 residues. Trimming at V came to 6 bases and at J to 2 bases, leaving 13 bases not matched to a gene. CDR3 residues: CASREPGLAGFTAYNEQFF. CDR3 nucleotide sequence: TGTGCCAGCAGAGAGCCGGGACTAGCGGGGTTCACCGCCTACAATGAGCAGTTCTTC.

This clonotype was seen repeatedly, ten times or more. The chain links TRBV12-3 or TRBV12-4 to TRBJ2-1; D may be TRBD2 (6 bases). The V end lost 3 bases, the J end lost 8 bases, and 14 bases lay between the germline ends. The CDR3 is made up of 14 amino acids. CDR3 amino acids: CASSFVRGLDEQFF. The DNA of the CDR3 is TGTGCCAGCAGTTTCGTGCGGGGCCTCGATGAGCAGTTCTTC.

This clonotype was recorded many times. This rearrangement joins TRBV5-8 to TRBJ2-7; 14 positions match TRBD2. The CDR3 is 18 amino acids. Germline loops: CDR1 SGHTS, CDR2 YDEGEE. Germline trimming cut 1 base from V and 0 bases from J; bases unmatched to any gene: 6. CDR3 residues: CASSLTVGTSGSSYEQYF. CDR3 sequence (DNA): TGTGCCAGCAGCTTGACAGTCGGGACTAGCGGGAGCTCCTACGAGCAGTACTTC.

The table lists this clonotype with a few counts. The CDR3: CSASNRDRGLGIQETQYF. The DNA for the CDR3 is TGCAGTGCTAGTAACCGGGACAGGGGGCTTGGGATCCAAGAGACCCAGTACTTC. The V and J genes are TRBV20-1 and TRBJ2-5; 12 nucleotides line up with TRBD1. In germline, CDR1 is DFQATT, CDR2 SNEGSKA (reference sequence). J lost 1 base, V lost 3 bases, and 12 bases had no gene match. CDR3 length: 18 amino acids.